This entry concerns a single T cell receptor (beta chain). Its specificity is unknown. From the reads, TCRdb called clonotypes with MiXCR, one entry per CDR3 protein. The sample has some 800,000 distinct CDR3 sequences, under 35% seen once. The data are from a study of T cell repertoires in cytomegalovirus infection. Study-wide results and limits: HLA-C-restricted CMV-specific TCR beta clonotypes prevailed in the ex vivo response.

The V end was cut by 7 bases, the J end by 8 bases, with 19 bases between. CDR3 length: 14 residues. Per germline, CDR1 KGHDR and CDR2 SFDVKD. This clonotype originated in a human donor in good health (CMV status not recorded). Some clones in this sample may be carry-over from other donors' samples. Source: cultured CD8+ T cells from PBMCs, taken from culture after CMV antigen stimulation. The chain is built from TRBV24-1 and TRBJ1-2; perhaps TRBD1 as D (5 bases). Here the CDR3 reads CATSDSGAVDGYTF. CDR3 in DNA: TGTGCCACCAGCGACAGTGGTGCGGTGGACGGCTACACCTTC.